The 13 T cell receptor beta chains presented below share a single source sample, sequenced in a study of shared clonotypes between healthy human individuals. CD45RO-negative, CCR7-positively selected cells formed the naive CD8 fraction, excluding terminally differentiated effector memory CD45RA+ cells. The data were produced by immunoSEQ multiplex PCR, yet TCRdb's version contains in-frame clones alone and is incomplete. This table has around 2,000,000 clones, 90% to 95% appearing once. Sequencing input: naive CD8+ T cells from PBMCs. The receptor source for this set is a man in his late teens or twenties in good health. Some clones in this sample may be carry-over from other donors' samples.

Written as DNA, the CDR3 is TGTGCCAGCAGCGCGGACAGGGATTGGCGCGAGCAGTACTTC. Protein product: CASSADRDWREQYF. The J gene is TRBJ2-7, the V gene TRBV9; 8 bases are a match to TRBD1. The junction had 8 bases not matched to a gene; V was cut back by 3 bases and J by 6 bases. CDR1 is SGDLS and CDR2 is YYNGEE in the germline V gene. The CDR3 runs 14 residues.

V is TRBV5-4 and J is TRBJ2-3; 12 bases are a match to TRBD2. In germline, CDR1 is SGHNT, CDR2 YYREEE (reference sequence). The ends lost 1 base at V and 7 bases at J; junction bases unmatched: 7. The CDR3 contains 16 residues. Here the CDR3 reads CASSLRLAGGKNTQYF. CDR3 nucleotide sequence: TGTGCCAGCAGCTTGCGGCTAGCGGGAGGGAAGAATACGCAGTATTTT.

The rearrangement links TRBV5-6 to TRBJ1-1; possible D gene TRBD1, 6 bases. The germline CDR1 and CDR2 sequences are SGHDT and YYEEEE. V gave up 5 bases and J gave up 2 bases, with 19 bases separating them. This CDR3 comprises 16 residues. This chain's CDR3 is CASRHREYDGNTEAFF. In DNA, the CDR3 is TGTGCCAGCAGGCACAGGGAGTATGATGGTAACACTGAAGCTTTCTTT.

The chain uses TRBV5-1 and TRBJ2-3; the match to TRBD2 covers 13 bases. CDR3 length equals 22 residues. Germline V gene data show CDR1 as SGHRS and CDR2 as YFSETQ. Trimming at V came to 0 bases and at J to 1 base, leaving 17 bases not matched to a gene. For the CDR3, the DNA is TGCGCCAGCAGCTTGGACCCCGGACTAGCGGGAGTGCATGTCGCTCGCACAGATACGCAGTATTTT. Its translation is CASSLDPGLAGVHVARTDTQYF.

The chain has TRBV9 and TRBJ2-7; a possible D gene is TRBD1 (5 bases). Trimming stripped 4 bases from V and 0 bases from J, with 14 bases between. The CDR3 consists of 15 residues. CDR1 SGDLS and CDR2 YYNGEE come from the germline V gene. The CDR3 nucleotides are TGTGCCAGCAGCCCATTCGACAGCTACTCCTACGAGCAGTACTTC. Amino acid sequence: CASSPFDSYSYEQYF.

Notes on this clone: Other DNA variants within this sample encode the same CDR3. The chain combines TRBV7-6 with TRBJ2-7; 11 bases are shared with TRBD2. This CDR3 region has 14 residues. Trimming removed 5 bases from V and 3 bases from J; junction bases left unmatched: 3. Germline loops: CDR1 SGHVS, CDR2 FNYEAQ. The CDR3 nucleotides read TGTGCCAGCAGCCCGGGACTAGCGGACTACGAGCAGTACTTC. It specifies CASSPGLADYEQYF.

The chain is built from TRBV4-3 and TRBJ1-1; no clear D. The V end lost 4 bases, the J end lost 2 bases, and 14 bases lay between the germline ends. The germline V gene has CDR1 LGHNA and CDR2 YSLEER. The CDR3 loop spans 15 amino acids. CDR3 sequence reads: CASSPRTGSNTEAFF. The CDR3 coding sequence is TGCGCCAGCAGCCCCAGGACGGGATCCAACACTGAAGCTTTCTTT.

The chain uses TRBV5-1 and TRBJ1-5, with 10 bases identical to TRBD1. Germline CDR1 reads SGHRS; CDR2 reads YFSETQ. The CDR3 loop spans 15 amino acids. J gave up 2 bases and V 3 bases, and 2 bases lay outside the gene matches. The CDR3 reads CASSSGTGGNQPQHF. CDR3 nucleotide sequence: TGCGCCAGCAGCTCGGGGACAGGGGGCAATCAGCCCCAGCATTTT.

The chain couples TRBV5-5 to TRBJ2-7; 8 bases fit TRBD1. V lost 0 bases, J lost 5 bases, and 4 bases stayed unmatched. Germline CDR1 and CDR2: SGHKS and YYEKEE (reference sequence). The CDR3 runs to 14 residues. CDR3 in amino acids: CASSLVQGAHEQYF. The CDR3 DNA reads as TGTGCCAGCAGCTTGGTGCAGGGGGCGCACGAGCAGTACTTC.

This clone was counted a few times. The rearrangement uses TRBV5-6 and TRBJ1-1; no clear D gene. The V and J ends lost 7 bases and 0 bases respectively, with 16 bases between them. The germline gives CDR1 SGHDT, CDR2 YYEEEE. The CDR3 has 15 residues. The CDR3 DNA follows: TGTGCCAGCTGCCAGCTGGACCTCCTGAACACTGAAGCTTTCTTT. It is translated as CASCQLDLLNTEAFF. The full variable domain, in which reference TRBV5-6 and TRBJ1-1 provide the parts outside the CDR3, is DAGVTQSPTHLIKTRGQQVTLRCSPKSGHDTVSWYQQALGQGPQFIFQYYEEEERQRGNFPDRFSGHQFPNYSSELNVNALLLGDSALYLCASCQLDLLNTEAFFGQGTRLTVV.

This chain connects TRBV27 to TRBJ2-3; D tentatively reads TRBD1 or TRBD2 (5 bases each). This CDR3 comprises 15 residues. V lost 3 bases and J lost 3, with 13 bases in between. Germline V gene data show CDR1 as MNHEY and CDR2 as SMNVEV (reference sequence). The CDR3: CASSFGGFRTDTQYF. The DNA of the CDR3 is TGTGCCAGCAGTTTTGGGGGTTTTAGAACAGATACGCAGTATTTT.

This chain links TRBV6-1 with TRBJ1-4, with TRBD1 matching 11 bases. CDR1 and CDR2 from the germline V gene are MNHNS and SASEGT. With 4 bases clipped from V and 3 bases from J, the junction kept 10 bases outside the gene matches. The CDR3 consists of 18 residues. The CDR3 sequence: CASSANAGQGGPNEKLFF. CDR3 bases: TGTGCCAGCAGTGCAAACGCGGGACAGGGGGGTCCTAATGAAAAACTGTTTTTT.

This clone came up once. J is TRBJ2-1 and V is TRBV13; 11 positions match TRBD1. This CDR3 spans 14 amino acids. Losses at the gene ends were 5 bases for V and 6 bases for J; bases not matched to a gene: 3. Per germline, CDR1 PRHDT and CDR2 FYEKMQ (reference sequence). The CDR3: CASSPGTGGNEQFF. As DNA, the CDR3 is TGTGCCAGCAGCCCCGGGACAGGGGGCAATGAGCAGTTCTTC.